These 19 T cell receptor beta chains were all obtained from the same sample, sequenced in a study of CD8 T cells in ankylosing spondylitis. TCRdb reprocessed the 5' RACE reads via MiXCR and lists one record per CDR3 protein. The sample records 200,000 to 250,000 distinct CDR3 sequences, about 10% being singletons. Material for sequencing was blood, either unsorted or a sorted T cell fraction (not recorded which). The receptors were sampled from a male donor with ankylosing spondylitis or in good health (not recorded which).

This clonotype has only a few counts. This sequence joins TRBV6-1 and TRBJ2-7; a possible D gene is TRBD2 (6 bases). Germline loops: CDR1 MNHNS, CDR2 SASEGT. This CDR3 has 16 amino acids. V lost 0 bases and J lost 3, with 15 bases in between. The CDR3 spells CASSEALGRGNYEQYF. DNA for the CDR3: TGTGCCAGCAGTGAAGCCCTGGGGCGGGGTAACTACGAGCAGTACTTC.

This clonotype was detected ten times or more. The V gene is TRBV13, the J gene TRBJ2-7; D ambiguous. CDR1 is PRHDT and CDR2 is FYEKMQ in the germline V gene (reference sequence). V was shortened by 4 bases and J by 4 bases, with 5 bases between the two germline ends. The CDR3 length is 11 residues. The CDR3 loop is CASSSEYEQYF. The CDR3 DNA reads TGTGCCAGCAGCTCAGAGTACGAGCAGTACTTC.

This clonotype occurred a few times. The CDR3 nucleotides read TGTGCCAGCAGCTCCTCCGGGACAGACAGCACAGATACGCAGTATTTT. It translates to CASSSSGTDSTDTQYF. The chain employs TRBV7-9 and TRBJ2-3, with 7 bases lining up with TRBD1. V shed 4 bases and J 0 bases; nucleotides not matched to a gene: 7. This CDR3 contains 16 residues. Per germline, CDR1 SEHNR and CDR2 FQNEAQ (reference sequence).

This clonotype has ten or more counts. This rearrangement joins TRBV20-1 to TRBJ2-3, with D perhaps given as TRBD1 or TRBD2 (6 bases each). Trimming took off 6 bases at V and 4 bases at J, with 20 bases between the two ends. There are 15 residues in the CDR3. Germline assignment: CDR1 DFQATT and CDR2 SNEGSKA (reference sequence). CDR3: CSAPATRGFADTQYF. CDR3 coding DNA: TGCAGTGCCCCCGCGACTAGGGGGTTTGCAGATACGCAGTATTTT.

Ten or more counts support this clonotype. The chain's CDR3 is CAISDSSTDTQYF. In DNA form, the CDR3 reads TGTGCCATCAGTGACTCAAGCACAGATACGCAGTATTTT. V and J are TRBV10-3 and TRBJ2-3; D ambiguous. Trimming took off 3 bases at V and 0 bases at J, with 4 bases between the two ends. This CDR3 has 13 amino acids. The germline V gene encodes CDR1 ENHRY and CDR2 SYGVKD.

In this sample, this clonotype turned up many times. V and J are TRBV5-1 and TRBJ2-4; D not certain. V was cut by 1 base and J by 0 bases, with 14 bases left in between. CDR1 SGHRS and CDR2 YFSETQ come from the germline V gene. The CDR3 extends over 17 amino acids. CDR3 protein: CASSLRLGSLAKNIQYF. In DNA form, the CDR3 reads TGCGCCAGCAGCTTGAGACTGGGCTCTCTAGCCAAAAACATTCAGTACTTC. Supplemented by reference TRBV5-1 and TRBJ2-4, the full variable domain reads KAGVTQTPRYLIKTRGQQVTLSCSPISGHRSVSWYQQTPGQGLQFLFEYFSETQRNKGNFPGRFSGRQFSNSRSEMNVSTLELGDSALYLCASSLRLGSLAKNIQYFGAGTRLSVL.

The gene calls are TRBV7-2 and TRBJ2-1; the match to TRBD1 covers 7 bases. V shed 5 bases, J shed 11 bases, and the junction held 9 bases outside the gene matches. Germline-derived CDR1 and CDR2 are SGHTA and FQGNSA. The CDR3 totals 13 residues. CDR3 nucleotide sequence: TGTGCCAGCAGCGGATCAGGGGGTCTAAAGCAGTTCTTC. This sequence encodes CASSGSGGLKQFF.

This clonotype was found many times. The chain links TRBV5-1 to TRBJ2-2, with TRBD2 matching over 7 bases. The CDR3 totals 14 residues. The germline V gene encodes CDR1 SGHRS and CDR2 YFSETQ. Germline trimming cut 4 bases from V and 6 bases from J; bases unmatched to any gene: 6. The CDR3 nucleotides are TGCGCCAGCAGCCGCCGGGAGGTATCCGGGGAGCTGTTTTTT. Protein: CASSRREVSGELFF.

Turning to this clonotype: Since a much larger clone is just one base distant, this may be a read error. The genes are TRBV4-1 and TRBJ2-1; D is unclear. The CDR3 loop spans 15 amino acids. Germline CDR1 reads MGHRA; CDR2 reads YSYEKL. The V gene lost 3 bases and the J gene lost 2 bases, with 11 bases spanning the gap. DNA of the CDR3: TGCGCCAGCAGCCAGTCAATTAGCCCCTACAATGAGCAGTTCTTC. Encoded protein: CASSQSISPYNEQFF.

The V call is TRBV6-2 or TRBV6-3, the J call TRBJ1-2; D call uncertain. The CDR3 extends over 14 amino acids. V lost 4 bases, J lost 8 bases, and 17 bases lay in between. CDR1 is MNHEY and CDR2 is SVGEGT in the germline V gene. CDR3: CASSSADGVWGYTF. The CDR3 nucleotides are TGTGCCAGCAGTTCTGCCGACGGAGTTTGGGGCTACACCTTC.

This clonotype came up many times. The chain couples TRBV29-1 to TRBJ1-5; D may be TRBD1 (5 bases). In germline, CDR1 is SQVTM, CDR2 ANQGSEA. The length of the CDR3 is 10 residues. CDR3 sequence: CIRGGEPQHF. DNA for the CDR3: TGCATCCGAGGAGGGGAGCCCCAGCATTTT.

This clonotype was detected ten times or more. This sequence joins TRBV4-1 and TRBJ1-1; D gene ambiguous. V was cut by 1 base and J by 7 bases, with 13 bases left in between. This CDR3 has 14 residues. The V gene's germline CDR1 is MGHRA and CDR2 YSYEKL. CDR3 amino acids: CASSQVQSSREAFF. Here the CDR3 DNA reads TGCGCCAGCAGCCAAGTGCAGTCGAGCCGTGAAGCTTTCTTT.

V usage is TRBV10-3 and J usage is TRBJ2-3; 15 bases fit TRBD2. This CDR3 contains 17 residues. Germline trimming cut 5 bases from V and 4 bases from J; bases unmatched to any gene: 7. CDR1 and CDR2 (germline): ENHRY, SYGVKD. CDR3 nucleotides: TGTGCCATCAGTTCCGGGACTAGCGGGGGGAGGGCAGATACGCAGTATTTT. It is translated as CAISSGTSGGRADTQYF.

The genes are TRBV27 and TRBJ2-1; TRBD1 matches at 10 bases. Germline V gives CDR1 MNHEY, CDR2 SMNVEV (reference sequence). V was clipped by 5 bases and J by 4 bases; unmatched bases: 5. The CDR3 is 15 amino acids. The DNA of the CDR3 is TGTGCCAGCAGTGCAGACAGGGGGCCTTACAATGAGCAGTTCTTC. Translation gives CASSADRGPYNEQFF.

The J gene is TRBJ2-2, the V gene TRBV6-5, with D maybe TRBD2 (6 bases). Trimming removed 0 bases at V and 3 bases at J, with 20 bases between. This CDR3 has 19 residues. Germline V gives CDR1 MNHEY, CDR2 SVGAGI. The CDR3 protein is CASSYSGASVLFDTGELFF. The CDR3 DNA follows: TGTGCCAGCAGTTACTCCGGGGCTAGCGTCTTATTTGACACCGGGGAGCTGTTTTTT.

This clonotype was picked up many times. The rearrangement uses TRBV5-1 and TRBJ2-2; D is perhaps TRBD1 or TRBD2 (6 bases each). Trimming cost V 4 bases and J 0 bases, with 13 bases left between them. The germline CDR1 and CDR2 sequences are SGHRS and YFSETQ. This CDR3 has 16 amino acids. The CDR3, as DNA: TGCGCCAGCAGCCTCTCGGGGGCCTCGAACACCGGGGAGCTGTTTTTT. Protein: CASSLSGASNTGELFF.

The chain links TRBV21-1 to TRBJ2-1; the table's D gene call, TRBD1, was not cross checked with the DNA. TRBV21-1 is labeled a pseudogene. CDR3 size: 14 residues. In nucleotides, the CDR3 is TGTGCCAGCAGCAAAACCCCTCTCCCGGTGGAGCAGTTCTTC. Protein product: CASSKTPLPVEQFF.

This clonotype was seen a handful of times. The CDR3 here is CASSPAGTQYEQYF. The CDR3 DNA sequence: TGTGCCAGCTCACCCGCTGGGACCCAATACGAGCAGTACTTC. J is TRBJ2-7 and V is TRBV18; D may match TRBD1 or TRBD2 (5 bases each). Germline loops: CDR1 KGHSH, CDR2 LQKENI. Trimming removed 3 bases at V and 4 bases at J, with 13 bases between. CDR3 length equals 14 residues.

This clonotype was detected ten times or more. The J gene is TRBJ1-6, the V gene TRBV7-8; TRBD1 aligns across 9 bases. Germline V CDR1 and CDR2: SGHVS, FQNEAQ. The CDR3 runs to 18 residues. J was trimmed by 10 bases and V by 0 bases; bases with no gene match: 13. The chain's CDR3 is CASSLALRGTGLDSPLHF. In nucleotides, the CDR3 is TGTGCCAGCAGCTTAGCTTTGCGAGGGACAGGGCTTGACTCACCCCTCCACTTT. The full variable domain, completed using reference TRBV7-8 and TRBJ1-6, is GAGVSQSPRYKVAKRGQDVALRCDPISGHVSLFWYQQALGQGPEFLTYFQNEAQLDKSGLPSDRFFAERPEGSVSTLKIQRTQQEDSAVYLCASSLALRGTGLDSPLHFGNGTRLTVT.